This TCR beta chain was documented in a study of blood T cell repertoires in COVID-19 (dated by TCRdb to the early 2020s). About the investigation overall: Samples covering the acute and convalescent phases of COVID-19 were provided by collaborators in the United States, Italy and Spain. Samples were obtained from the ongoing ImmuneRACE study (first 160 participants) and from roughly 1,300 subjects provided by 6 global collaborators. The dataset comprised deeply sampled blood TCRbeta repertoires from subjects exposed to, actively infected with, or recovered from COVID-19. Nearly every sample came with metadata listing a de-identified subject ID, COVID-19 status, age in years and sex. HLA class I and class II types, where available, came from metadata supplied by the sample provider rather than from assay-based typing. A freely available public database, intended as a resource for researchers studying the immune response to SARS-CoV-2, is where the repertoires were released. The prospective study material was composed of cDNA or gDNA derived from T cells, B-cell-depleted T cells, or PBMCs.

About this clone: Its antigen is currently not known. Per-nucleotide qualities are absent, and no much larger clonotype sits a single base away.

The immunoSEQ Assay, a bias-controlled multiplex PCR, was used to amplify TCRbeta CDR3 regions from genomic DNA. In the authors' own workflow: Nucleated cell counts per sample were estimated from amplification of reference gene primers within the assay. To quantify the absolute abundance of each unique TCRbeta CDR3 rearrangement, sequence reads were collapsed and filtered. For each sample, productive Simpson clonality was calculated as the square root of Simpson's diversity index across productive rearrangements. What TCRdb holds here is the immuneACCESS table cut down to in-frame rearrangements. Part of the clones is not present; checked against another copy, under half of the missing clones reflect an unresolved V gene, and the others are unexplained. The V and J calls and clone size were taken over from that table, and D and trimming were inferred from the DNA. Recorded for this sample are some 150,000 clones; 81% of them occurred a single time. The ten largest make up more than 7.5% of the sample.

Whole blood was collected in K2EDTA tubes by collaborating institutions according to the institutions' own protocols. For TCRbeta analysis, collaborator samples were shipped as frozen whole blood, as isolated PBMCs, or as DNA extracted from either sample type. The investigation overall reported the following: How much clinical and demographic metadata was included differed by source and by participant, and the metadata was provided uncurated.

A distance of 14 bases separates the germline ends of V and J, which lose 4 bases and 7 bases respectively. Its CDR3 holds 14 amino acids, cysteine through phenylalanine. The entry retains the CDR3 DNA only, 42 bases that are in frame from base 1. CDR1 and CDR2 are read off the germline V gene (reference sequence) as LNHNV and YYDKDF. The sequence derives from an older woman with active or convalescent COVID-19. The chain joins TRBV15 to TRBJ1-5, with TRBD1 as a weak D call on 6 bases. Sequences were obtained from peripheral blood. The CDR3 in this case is CATSTNTGLQPQHF. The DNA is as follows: TGTGCCACCAGCACCAACACAGGGCTGCAGCCCCAGCATTTT.